This note documents a single TCR beta chain sequence. TCR sequencing covered a few patients who responded to pembrolizumab. Assay used: immunoSEQ multiplex PCR; TCRdb lists only in-frame clones, some missing. The repertoire consists of approximately 63,000 clones, with roughly 88% occurring once and the leading ten covering approximately 15%. V lost 4 bases, J lost 4 bases, and 10 bases stayed unmatched. CDR1 is MGHRA and CDR2 is YSYEKL in the germline V gene. The CDR3 length is 18 residues. The data derive from a study of PD-1 blockade in mismatch repair-deficient tumors. Study in general: Patients had approximately 13 mismatch repair-deficient cancer types and were previously treated and progressing.

The V and J genes are TRBV4-1 and TRBJ2-3; 14 nucleotides agree with TRBD2. The TCR comes from an adult with mismatch repair-deficient cancer. Sequenced here: peripheral blood, sampled 52 weeks after starting pembrolizumab. The CDR3 region has the DNA TGCGCCAGCAGCCGTAGACTAGCGGGAGGGCCCGGAGCAGATACGCAGTATTTT. Amino acids: CASSRRLAGGPGADTQYF.